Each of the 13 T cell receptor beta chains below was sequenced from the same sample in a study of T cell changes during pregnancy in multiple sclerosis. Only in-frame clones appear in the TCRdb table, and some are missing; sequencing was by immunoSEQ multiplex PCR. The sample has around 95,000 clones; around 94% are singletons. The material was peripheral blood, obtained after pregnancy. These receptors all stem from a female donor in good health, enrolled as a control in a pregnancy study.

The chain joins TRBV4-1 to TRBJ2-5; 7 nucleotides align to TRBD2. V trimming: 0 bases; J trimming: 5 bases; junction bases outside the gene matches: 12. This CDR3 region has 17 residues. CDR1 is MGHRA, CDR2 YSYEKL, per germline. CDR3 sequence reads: CASSQDSAGARLETQYF. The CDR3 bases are TGCGCCAGCAGCCAAGATTCGGCGGGAGCACGTCTGGAGACCCAGTACTTC.

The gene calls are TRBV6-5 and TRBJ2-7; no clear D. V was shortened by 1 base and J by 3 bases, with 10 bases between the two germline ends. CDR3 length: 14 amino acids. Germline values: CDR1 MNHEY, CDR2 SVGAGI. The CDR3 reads CASSYFSYLYEQYF. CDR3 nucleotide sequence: TGTGCCAGCAGTTACTTTTCCTACCTCTACGAGCAGTACTTC.

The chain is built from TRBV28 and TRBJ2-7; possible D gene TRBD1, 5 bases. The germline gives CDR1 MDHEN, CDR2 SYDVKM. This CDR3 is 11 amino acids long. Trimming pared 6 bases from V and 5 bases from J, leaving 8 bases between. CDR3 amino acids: CASSRVNEQYF. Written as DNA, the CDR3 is TGTGCCAGCAGCAGGGTGAACGAGCAGTACTTC. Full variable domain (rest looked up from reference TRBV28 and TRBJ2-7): DVKVTQSSRYLVKRTGEKVFLECVQDMDHENMFWYRQDPGLGLRLIYFSYDVKMKEKGDIPEGYSVSREKKERFSLILESASTNQTSMYLCASSRVNEQYFGPGTRLTVT.

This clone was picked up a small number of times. The CDR3 region is CASGQSGGAAGGYTF. In DNA, the CDR3 is TGCGCCAGCGGCCAGTCAGGGGGCGCGGCGGGGGGCTACACCTTC. This sequence joins TRBV5-1 and TRBJ1-2; 8 bases agree with TRBD1. CDR1 is SGHRS, CDR2 YFSETQ, per germline. The length of the CDR3 is 15 residues. J lost 8 bases, V lost 7 bases, and 16 bases had no gene match.

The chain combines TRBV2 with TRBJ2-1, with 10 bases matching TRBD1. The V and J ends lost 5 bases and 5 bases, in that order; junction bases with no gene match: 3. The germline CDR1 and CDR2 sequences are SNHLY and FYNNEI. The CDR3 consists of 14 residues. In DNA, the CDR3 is TGTGCCAGCAGTCTGGACAGGGGGGACAATGAGCAGTTCTTC. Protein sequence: CASSLDRGDNEQFF.

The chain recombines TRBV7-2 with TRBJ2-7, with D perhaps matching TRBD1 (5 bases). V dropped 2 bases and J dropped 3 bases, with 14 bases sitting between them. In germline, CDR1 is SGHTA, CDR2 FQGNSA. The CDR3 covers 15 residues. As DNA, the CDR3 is TGTGCCAGCAGCTTAACACCCCCAGGGCACTACGAGCAGTACTTC. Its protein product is CASSLTPPGHYEQYF.

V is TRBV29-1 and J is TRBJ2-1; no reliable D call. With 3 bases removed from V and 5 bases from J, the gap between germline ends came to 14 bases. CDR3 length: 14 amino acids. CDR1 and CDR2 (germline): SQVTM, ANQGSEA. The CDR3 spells CSVEPVIANNEQFF. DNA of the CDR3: TGCAGCGTTGAGCCGGTGATTGCCAACAATGAGCAGTTCTTC.

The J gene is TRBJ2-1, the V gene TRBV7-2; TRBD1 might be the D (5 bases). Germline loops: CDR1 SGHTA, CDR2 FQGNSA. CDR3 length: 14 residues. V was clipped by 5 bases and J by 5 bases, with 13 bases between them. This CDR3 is CASSPILGDNEQFF. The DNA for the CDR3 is TGTGCCAGCAGCCCGATCTTAGGGGACAATGAGCAGTTCTTC.

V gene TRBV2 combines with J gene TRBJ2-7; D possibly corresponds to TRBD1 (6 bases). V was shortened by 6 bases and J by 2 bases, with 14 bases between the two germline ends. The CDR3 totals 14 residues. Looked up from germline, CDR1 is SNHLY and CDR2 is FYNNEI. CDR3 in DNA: TGTGCCAGCAGCTTCGGGACACCTCCCTACGAGCAGTACTTC. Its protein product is CASSFGTPPYEQYF.

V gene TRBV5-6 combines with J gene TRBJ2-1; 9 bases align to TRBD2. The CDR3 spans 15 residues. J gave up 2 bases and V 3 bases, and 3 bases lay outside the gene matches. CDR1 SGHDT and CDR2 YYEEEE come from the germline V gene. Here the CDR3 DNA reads TGTGCCAGCAGCTACGGACTAGCGACCTACAATGAGCAGTTCTTC. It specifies CASSYGLATYNEQFF.

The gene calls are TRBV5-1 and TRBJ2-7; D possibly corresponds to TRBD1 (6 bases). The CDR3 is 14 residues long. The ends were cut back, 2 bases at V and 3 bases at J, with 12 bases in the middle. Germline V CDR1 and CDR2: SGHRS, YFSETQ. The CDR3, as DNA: TGCGCCAGCAGCTTACAGGGTCCCATCTACGAGCAGTACTTC. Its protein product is CASSLQGPIYEQYF.

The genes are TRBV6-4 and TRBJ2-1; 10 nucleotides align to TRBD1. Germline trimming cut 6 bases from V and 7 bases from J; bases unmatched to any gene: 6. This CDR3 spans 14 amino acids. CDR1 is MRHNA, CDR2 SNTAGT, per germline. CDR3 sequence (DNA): TGTGCCAGCAGCCCCGGGACAGGGGTAAATGAGCAGTTCTTC. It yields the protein CASSPGTGVNEQFF.

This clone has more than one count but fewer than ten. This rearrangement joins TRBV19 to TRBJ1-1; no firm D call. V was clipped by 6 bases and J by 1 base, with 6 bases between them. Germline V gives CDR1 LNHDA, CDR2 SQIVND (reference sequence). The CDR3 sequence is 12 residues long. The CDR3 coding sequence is TGTGCCAGTAGACAGAGGAACACTGAAGCTTTCTTT. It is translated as CASRQRNTEAFF.